This T cell receptor beta chain derives from a study of T cell responses to AZD1222 COVID-19 vaccine. Germline CDR1 is MDHEN and CDR2 is SYDVKM. CDR3 length equals 15 residues. After removal of 6 bases from V and 5 bases from J, the junction contained 9 bases not matched to a gene. Here immunoSEQ multiplex PCR was the method, and the copy in TCRdb shows in-frame clones only, minus some. The sample contains some 140,000 clones, over 90% of which appear only once. The sequencing used peripheral blood, collected on day 0 of AZD1222 vaccination. The sequence was collected from an adult in good health. The V call is TRBV28, the J call TRBJ2-2; 7 bases line up with TRBD1. The CDR3 here is CASSHRGSRTGELFF. In DNA form, the CDR3 reads TGTGCCAGCAGCCACAGGGGATCAAGGACCGGGGAGCTGTTTTTT.